The entry that follows covers one T cell receptor (beta chain) sequence. This CDR3 is 17 amino acids long. Germline values: CDR1 SGHTA, CDR2 FQGNSA. V gave up 7 bases and J gave up 3 bases; unmatched junction bases: 12. As processed by the authors: Reference gene primer amplification gave nucleated cell count estimates. TCRdb keeps only in-frame clones here, not all; method: immunoSEQ multiplex PCR. That table supplies the V and J calls and clone size; D and trimming were determined from the DNA. The data show roughly 66,000 clones, around 93% seen once. This sample is drawn from a study of blood T cell repertoires in COVID-19. The wider study: There were acute and convalescent COVID-19 samples, and they came from the United States, Italy and Spain. T cells, B-cell-depleted T cells, or PBMCs supplied cDNA or gDNA.

This sequence was found in a human donor in a cohort sampled during active COVID-19. The genes are TRBV7-2 and TRBJ2-7; 13 bases line up with TRBD2. Sequences were obtained from peripheral blood. The CDR3 coding sequence is TGTGCCAGCACCGCGACTAGCGGGGGGCTCGAGGGCTACGAGCAGTACTTC. It encodes CASTATSGGLEGYEQYF.